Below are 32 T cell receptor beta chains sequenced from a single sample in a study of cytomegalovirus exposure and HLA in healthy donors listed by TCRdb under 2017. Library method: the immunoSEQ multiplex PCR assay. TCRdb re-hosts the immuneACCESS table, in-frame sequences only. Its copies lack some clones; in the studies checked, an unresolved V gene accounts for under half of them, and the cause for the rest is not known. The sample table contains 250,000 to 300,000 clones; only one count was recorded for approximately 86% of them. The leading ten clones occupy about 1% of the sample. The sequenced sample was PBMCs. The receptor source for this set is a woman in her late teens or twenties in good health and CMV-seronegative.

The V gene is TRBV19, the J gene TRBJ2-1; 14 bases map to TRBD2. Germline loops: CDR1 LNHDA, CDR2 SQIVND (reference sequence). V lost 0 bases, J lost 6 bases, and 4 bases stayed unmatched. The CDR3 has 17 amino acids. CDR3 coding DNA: TGTGCCAGTAGTATAGATTTCGGACTAGCGGGAGGCAATGAGCAGTTCTTC. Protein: CASSIDFGLAGGNEQFF.

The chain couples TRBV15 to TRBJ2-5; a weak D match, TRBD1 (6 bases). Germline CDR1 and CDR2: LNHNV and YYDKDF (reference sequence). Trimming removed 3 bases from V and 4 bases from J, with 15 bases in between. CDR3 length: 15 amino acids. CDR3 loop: CATSSGGEGTETQYF. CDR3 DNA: TGTGCCACCAGCAGTGGGGGCGAGGGGACAGAGACCCAGTACTTC.

The CDR3 DNA is TGTGCCTGGAGTGTACGCGGAGGGGTAGCTTTCTTT. Protein: CAWSVRGGVAFF. The chain combines TRBV30 with TRBJ1-1, with D possibly TRBD1 on 5 matching bases. Germline CDR1 reads GTSNPN; CDR2 reads SVGIG (reference sequence). The ends were cut back, 0 bases at V and 10 bases at J, with 12 bases in the middle. This CDR3 comprises 12 residues.

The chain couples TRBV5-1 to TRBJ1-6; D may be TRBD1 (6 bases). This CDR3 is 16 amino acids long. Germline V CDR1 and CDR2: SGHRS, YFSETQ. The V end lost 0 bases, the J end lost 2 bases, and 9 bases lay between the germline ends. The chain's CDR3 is CASSLEGVTYNSPLHF. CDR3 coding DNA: TGCGCCAGCAGCTTGGAGGGGGTCACCTATAATTCACCCCTCCACTTT.

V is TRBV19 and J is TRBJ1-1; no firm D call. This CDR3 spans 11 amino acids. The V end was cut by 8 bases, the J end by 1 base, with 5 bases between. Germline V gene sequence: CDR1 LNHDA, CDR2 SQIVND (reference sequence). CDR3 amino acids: CASGRNTEAFF. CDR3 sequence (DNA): TGTGCCAGTGGCAGGAACACTGAAGCTTTCTTT.

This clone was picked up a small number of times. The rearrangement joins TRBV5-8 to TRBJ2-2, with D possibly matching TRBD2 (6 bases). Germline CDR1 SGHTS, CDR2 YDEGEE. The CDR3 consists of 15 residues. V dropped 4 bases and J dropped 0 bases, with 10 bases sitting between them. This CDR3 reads CASSRGFSNTGELFF. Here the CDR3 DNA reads TGTGCCAGCAGCCGGGGGTTCTCGAACACCGGGGAGCTGTTTTTT.

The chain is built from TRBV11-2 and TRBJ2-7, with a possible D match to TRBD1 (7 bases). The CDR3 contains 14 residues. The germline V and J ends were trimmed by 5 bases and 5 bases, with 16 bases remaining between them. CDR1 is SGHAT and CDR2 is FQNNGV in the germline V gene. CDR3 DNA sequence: TGTGCCAGCAGCGCGACAGGGAGGTTGAACGAGCAGTACTTC. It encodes CASSATGRLNEQYF. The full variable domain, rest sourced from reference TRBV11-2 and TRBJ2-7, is EAGVAQSPRYKIIEKRQSVAFWCNPISGHATLYWYQQILGQGPKLLIQFQNNGVVDDSQLPKDRFSAERLKGVDSTLKIQPAKLEDSAVYLCASSATGRLNEQYFGPGTRLTVT.

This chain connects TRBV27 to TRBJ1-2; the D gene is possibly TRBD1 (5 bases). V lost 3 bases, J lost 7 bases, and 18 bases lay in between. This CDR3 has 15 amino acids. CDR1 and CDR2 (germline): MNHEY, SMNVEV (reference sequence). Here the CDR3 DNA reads TGTGCCAGCAGTTTTACGGGGGAGCGGATTAGTGGCTACACCTTC. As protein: CASSFTGERISGYTF.

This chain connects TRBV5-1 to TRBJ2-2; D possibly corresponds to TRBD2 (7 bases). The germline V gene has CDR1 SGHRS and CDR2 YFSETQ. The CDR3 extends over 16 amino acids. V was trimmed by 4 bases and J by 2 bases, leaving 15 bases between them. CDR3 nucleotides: TGCGCCAGCAGCCTTGGGGGGGCCCTAAACACCGGGGAGCTGTTTTTT. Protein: CASSLGGALNTGELFF.

The CDR3 is CASSLGDSGWQSSYNEQFF. The CDR3 bases are TGCGCCAGCTCCCTAGGTGATAGCGGGTGGCAGAGCTCCTACAATGAGCAGTTCTTC. This chain uses TRBV4-1 with TRBJ2-1; 7 bases are a match to TRBD2. The V and J ends lost 8 bases and 0 bases, in that order; junction bases with no gene match: 19. CDR1 is MGHRA and CDR2 is YSYEKL in the germline V gene. This CDR3 has 19 amino acids.

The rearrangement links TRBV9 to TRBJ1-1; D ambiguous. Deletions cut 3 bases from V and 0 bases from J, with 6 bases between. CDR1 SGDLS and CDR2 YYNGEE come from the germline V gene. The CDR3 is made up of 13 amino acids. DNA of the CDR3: TGTGCCAGCAGCGCCAACATGAACACTGAAGCTTTCTTT. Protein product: CASSANMNTEAFF.

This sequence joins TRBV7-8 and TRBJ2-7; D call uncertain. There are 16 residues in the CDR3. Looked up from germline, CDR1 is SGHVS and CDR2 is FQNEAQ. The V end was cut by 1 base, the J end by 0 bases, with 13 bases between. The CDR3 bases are TGTGCCAGCAGCTTAGACCAGGTGCTCGACTCCTACGAGCAGTACTTC. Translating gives CASSLDQVLDSYEQYF.

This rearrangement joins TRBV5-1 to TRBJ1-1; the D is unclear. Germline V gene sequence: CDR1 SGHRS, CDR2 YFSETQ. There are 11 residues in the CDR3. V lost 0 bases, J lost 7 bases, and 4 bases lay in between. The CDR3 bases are TGCGCCAGCAGCTTGGACGGTGAAGCTTTCTTT. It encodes CASSLDGEAFF.

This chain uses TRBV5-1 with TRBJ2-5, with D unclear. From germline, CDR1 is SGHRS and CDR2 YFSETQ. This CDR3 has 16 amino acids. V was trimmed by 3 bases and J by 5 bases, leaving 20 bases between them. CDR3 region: CASSYLGGNTMETQYF. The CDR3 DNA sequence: TGCGCCAGCAGCTATTTAGGCGGCAATACGATGGAGACCCAGTACTTC.

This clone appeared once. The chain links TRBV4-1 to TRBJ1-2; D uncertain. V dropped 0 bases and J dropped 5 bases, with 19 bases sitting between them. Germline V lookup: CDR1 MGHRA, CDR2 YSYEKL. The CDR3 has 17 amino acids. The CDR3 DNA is TGCGCCAGCAGCCAAGATAGATACCGTGAGGGCCTATATGGCTACACCTTC. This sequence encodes CASSQDRYREGLYGYTF.

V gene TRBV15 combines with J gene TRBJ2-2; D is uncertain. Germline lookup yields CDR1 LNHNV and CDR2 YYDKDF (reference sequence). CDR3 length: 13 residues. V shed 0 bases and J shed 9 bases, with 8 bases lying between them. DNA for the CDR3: TGTGCCACCAGCAGAGACCTCAACTGGGAGCTGTTTTTT. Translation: CATSRDLNWELFF.

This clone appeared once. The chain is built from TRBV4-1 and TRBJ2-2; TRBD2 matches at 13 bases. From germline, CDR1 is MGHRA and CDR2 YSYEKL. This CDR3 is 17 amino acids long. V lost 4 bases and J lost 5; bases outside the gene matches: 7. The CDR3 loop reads CASSRGLAGDGTGELFF. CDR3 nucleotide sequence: TGCGCCAGCAGCCGCGGACTAGCGGGAGACGGGACCGGGGAGCTGTTTTTT.

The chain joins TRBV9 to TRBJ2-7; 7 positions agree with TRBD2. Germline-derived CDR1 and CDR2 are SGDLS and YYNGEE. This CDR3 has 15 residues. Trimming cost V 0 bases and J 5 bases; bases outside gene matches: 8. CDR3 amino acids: CASSVEGRGGHEQYF. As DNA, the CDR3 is TGTGCCAGCAGCGTAGAGGGGAGGGGAGGTCACGAGCAGTACTTC.

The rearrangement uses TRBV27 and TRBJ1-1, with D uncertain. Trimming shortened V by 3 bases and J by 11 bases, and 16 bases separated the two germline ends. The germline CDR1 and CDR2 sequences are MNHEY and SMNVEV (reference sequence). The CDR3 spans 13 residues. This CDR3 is CASSFRSRSGAFF. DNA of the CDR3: TGTGCCAGCAGTTTTCGGTCGAGGAGCGGGGCTTTCTTT.

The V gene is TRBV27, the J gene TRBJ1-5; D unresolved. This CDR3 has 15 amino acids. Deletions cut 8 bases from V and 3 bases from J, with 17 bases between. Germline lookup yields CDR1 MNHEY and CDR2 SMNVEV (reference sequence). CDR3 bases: TGTGCCAGCGCGTCAGTCCCGAGGGTCAATCAGCCCCAGCATTTT. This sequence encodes CASASVPRVNQPQHF.

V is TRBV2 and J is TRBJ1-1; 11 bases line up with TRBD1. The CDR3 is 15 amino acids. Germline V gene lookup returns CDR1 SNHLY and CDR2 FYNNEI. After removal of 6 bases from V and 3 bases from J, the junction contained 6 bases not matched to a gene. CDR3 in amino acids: CASRHGQGADTEAFF. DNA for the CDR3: TGTGCCAGCAGGCACGGACAGGGGGCTGACACTGAAGCTTTCTTT. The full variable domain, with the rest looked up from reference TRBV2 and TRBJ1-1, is EPEVTQTPSHQVTQMGQEVILRCVPISNHLYFYWYRQILGQKVEFLVSFYNNEISEKSEIFDDQFSVERPDGSNFTLKIRSTKLEDSAMYFCASRHGQGADTEAFFGQGTRLTVV.

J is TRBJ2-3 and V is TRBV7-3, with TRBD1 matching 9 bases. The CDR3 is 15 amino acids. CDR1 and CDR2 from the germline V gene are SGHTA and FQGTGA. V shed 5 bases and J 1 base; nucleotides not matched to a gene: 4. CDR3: CASSPGTGRTDTQYF. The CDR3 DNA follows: TGTGCCAGCAGCCCGGGGACAGGGCGCACAGATACGCAGTATTTT.

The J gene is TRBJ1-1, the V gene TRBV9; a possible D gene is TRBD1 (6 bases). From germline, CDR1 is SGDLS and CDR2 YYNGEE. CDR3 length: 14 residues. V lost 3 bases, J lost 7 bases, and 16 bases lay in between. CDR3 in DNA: TGTGCCAGCAGCGACAGCCTGGAACAGGGTGAAGCTTTCTTT. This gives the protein CASSDSLEQGEAFF.

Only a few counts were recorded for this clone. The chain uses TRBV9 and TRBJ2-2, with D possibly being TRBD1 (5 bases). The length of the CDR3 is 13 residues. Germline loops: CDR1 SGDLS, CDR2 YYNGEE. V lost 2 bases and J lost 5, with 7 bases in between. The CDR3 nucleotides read TGTGCCAGCAGCGTGCAGGGAACCGGGGAGCTGTTTTTT. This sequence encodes CASSVQGTGELFF.

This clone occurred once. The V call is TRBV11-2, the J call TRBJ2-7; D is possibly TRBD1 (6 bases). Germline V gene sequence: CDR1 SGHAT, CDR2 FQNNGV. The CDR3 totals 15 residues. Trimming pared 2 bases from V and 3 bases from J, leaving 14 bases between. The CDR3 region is CASSLLGAGDYEQYF. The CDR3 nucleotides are TGTGCCAGCAGCTTACTGGGGGCAGGAGACTACGAGCAGTACTTC.

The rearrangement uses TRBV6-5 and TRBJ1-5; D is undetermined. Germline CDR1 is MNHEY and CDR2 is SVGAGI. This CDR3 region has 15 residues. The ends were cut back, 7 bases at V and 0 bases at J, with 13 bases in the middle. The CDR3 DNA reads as TGTGCCAGCAAAGGCTCCATAGCTAGCAATCAGCCCCAGCATTTT. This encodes CASKGSIASNQPQHF.

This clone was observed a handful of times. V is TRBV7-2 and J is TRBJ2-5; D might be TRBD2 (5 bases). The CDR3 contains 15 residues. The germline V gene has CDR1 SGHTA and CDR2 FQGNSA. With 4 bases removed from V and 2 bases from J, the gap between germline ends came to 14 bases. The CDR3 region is CASSSLGRGQETQYF. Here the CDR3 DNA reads TGTGCCAGCAGCTCCCTCGGCCGGGGACAAGAGACCCAGTACTTC.

The CDR3 spells CASSQDLTGDSYGNTIYF. Here the CDR3 DNA reads TGCGCCAGCAGCCAAGATTTAACAGGGGATTCGTATGGAAACACCATATATTTT. This chain uses TRBV4-1 with TRBJ1-3, with 7 positions matching TRBD1. Germline V gene sequence: CDR1 MGHRA, CDR2 YSYEKL. Trimming cost V 0 bases and J 3 bases; bases outside gene matches: 11. The CDR3 is 18 residues long.

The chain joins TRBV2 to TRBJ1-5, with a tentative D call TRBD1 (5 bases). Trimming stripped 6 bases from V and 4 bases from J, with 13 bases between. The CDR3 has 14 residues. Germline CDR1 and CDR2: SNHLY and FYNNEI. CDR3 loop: CASSPSGKNQPQHF. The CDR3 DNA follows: TGTGCCAGCAGCCCCTCAGGGAAGAATCAGCCCCAGCATTTT.

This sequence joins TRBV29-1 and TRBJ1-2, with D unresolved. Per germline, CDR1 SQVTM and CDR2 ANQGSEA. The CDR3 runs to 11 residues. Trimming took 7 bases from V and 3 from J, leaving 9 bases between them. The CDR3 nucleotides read TGCAGCGGCGGATCTTACTATGGCTACACCTTC. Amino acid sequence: CSGGSYYGYTF.

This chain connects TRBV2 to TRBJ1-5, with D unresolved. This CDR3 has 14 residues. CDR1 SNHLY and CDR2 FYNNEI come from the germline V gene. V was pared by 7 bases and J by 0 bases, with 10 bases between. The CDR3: CASKAGYSNQPQHF. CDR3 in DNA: TGTGCCAGCAAGGCGGGTTATAGCAATCAGCCCCAGCATTTT.

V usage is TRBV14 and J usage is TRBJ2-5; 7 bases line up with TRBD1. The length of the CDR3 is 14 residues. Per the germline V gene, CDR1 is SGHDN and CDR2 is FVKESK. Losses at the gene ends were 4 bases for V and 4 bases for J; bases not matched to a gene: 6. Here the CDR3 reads CASSRQTGLETQYF. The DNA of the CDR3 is TGTGCCAGCAGCCGCCAGACAGGGCTAGAGACCCAGTACTTC.